Reported below is one T cell receptor (beta chain). Template switching by 5'RACE with UMIs generated the TCR beta cDNA. TCRdb reprocessed the 5' RACE reads and stores each CDR3 protein as one record, lacking DNA. The listing contains 150,000 to 180,000 distinct CDR3 sequences. CDR1 is SGHTA and CDR2 is FQGTGA in the germline V gene. The CDR3 sequence is 17 residues long. This specimen comes from a study of T cells expressing NK-cell markers. Overall study: Sorted CD3+CD56-NKG2C+, CD3+CD56+NKG2C- and CD3+CD56+NKG2C+ T cells were the source of the TCR beta repertoires. Seven of eight sequenced donors tested HCMV-seropositive; one tested seronegative.

The source material was blood T cells: a sorted CD56 or NKG2C T cell subset, CD4+ or CD8+ T cells, or bulk PBMC T cells (not recorded which). The chain combines TRBV7-3 with TRBJ2-3; TCRdb designates TRBD1, a call that cannot be tested without DNA. This receptor was identified in a woman in her forties or fifties in good health. The CDR3 loop is CASSSTPGQGVTDTQYF.